The entry below describes one TCR beta chain. What it binds is not known. Produced via immunoSEQ multiplex PCR; TCRdb's table is partial and in-frame only. The sample has 95,000 to 150,000 clones; roughly 89% are singletons. The data were obtained in a study of T cell responses to AZD1222 COVID-19 vaccine. Study-wide results and caveats: Across the whole spike, CD4 TCRs peaked at regions 160-218 and 743-854. Without day 14 samples, only post-peak T cell repertoires were studied.

Per the germline V gene, CDR1 is LGHNA and CDR2 is YNFKEQ. Trimming took 2 bases from V and 3 from J, leaving 19 bases between them. The CDR3 length is 17 residues. This specimen was peripheral blood, taken on day 0 of AZD1222 vaccination. This chain connects TRBV4-2 to TRBJ1-2; D gene unclear. This receptor was identified in an adult in good health. The CDR3 is CASSQLGGLDSYYGYTF. The CDR3 DNA follows: TGTGCCAGCAGCCAACTTGGTGGGTTGGACTCTTACTATGGCTACACCTTC.